This paragraph covers one T cell receptor beta chain sequence. Its antigen remains unidentified. The data belong to a study of T-cell reconstitution after alpha-beta-depleted transplantation in children. A library of TCRbeta sequences, prepared with unique molecular identifiers, was generated. A single record per CDR3 protein comes from TCRdb applying MiXCR to the PCR reads. Among 45,000 or so distinct CDR3 sequences listed, 52% were seen once. Broader study findings: Diversity and T-cell counts at one year after transplant derived mostly from new T cells.

The CDR3 totals 15 residues. Germline V CDR1 and CDR2: SGHDT, YYEEEE. The V and J ends lost 6 bases and 4 bases respectively, with 16 bases between them. The TCR originated in a boy under two years old with SCID, due to receive a stem cell transplant. The genes are TRBV5-6 and TRBJ1-4; D remains unclear. Specimen: peripheral blood, collected before TCRalphabeta/CD19-depleted stem cell transplant. CDR3 nucleotides: TGTGCCAGCAAACCGAGGGCCACGGGTAATGAAAAACTGTTTTTT. It specifies CASKPRATGNEKLFF.